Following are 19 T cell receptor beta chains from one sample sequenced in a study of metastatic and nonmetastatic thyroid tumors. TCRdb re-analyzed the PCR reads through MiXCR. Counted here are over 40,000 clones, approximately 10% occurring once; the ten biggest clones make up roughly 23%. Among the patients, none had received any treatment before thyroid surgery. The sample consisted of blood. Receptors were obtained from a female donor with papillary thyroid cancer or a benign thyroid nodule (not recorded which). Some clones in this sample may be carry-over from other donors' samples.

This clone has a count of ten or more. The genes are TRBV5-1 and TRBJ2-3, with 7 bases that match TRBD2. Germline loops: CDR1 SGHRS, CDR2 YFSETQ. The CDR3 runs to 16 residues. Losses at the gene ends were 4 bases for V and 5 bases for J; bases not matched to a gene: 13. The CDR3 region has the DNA TGCGCCAGCAGCGTGGTGGCGGGAGTAAGTGGAGATACGCAGTATTTT. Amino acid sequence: CASSVVAGVSGDTQYF.

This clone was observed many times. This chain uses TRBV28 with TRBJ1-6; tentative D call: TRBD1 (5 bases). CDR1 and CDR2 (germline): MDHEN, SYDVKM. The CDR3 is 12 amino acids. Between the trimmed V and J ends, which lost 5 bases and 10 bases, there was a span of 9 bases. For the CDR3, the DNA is TGTGCCAGCAGTAACGGGGGGTCACCCCTCCACTTT. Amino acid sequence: CASSNGGSPLHF.

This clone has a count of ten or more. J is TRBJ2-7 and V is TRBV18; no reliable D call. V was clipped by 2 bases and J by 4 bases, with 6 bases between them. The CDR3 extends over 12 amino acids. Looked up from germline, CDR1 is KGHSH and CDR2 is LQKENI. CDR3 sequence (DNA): TGTGCCAGCTCACCAGTTGAATACGAGCAGTACTTC. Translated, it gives CASSPVEYEQYF.

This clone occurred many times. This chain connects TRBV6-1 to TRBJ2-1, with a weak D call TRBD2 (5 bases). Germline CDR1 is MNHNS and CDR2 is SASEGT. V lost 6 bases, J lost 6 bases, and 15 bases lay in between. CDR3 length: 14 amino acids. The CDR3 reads CASSPRGLGNEQFF. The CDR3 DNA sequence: TGTGCCAGCAGCCCCCGCGGACTTGGCAATGAGCAGTTCTTC.

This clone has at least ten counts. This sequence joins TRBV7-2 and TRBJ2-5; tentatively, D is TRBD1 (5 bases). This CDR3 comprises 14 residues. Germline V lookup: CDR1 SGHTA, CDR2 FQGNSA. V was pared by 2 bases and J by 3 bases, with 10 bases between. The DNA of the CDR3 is TGTGCCAGCAGCTTATTGACCAGGGAAGAGACCCAGTACTTC. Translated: CASSLLTREETQYF. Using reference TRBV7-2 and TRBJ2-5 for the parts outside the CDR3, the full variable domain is GAGVSQSPSNKVTEKGKDVELRCDPISGHTALYWYRQSLGQGLEFLIYFQGNSAPDKSGLPSDRFSAERTGGSVSTLTIQRTQQEDSAVYLCASSLLTREETQYFGPGTRLLVL.

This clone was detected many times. The CDR3 coding sequence is TGTGCCAGCAGTGAACGGGGACTAGCGGAAAAGGGTAATGAGCAGTTCTTC. Translation gives CASSERGLAEKGNEQFF. The chain links TRBV2 to TRBJ2-1, with 11 bases lining up with TRBD2. The CDR3 totals 17 residues. Germline V gene sequence: CDR1 SNHLY, CDR2 FYNNEI. Unmatched junction bases numbered 10, after V lost 2 bases and J lost 7 bases.

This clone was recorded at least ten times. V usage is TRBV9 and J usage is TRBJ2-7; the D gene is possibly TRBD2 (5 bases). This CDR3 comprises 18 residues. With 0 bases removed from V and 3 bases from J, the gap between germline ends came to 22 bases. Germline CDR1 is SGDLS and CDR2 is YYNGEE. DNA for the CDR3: TGTGCCAGCAGCGTAGATGGAGGCGGATACTCTTCTCTCTACGAGCAGTACTTC. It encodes CASSVDGGGYSSLYEQYF.

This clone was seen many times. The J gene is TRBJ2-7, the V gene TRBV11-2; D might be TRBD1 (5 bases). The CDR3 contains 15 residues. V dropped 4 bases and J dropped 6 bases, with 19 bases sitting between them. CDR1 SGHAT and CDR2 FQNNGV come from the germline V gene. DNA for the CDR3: TGTGCCAGCAGCTCTCTGCAGGGTTCCACTGTCGAGCAGTACTTC. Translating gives CASSSLQGSTVEQYF.

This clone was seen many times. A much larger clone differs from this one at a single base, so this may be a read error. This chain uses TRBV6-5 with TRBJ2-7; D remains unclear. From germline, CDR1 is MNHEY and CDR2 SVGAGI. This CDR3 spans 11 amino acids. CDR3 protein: CVSSSSYEQYF. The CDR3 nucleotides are TGTGTCAGCAGTTCCAGCTACGAGCAGTACTTC.

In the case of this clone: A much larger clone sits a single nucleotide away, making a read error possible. The DNA for the CDR3 is TGTGCCAGCGGACTCCGTATTCACTCTTGGGCCAACGTCCTGACTTTC. It yields the protein CASGLRIHSWANVLTF. V gene TRBV5-4 combines with J gene TRBJ2-6; D may be TRBD2 (5 bases). This CDR3 has 16 residues. CDR1 and CDR2 (germline): SGHNT, YYREEE (reference sequence). The full variable domain, rest sourced from reference TRBV5-4 and TRBJ2-6, is ETGVTQSPTHLIKTRGQQVTLRCSSQSGHNTVSWYQQALGQGPQFIFQYYREEENGRGNFPPRFSGLQFPNYSSELNVNALELDDSALYLCASGLRIHSWANVLTFGAGSRLTVL.

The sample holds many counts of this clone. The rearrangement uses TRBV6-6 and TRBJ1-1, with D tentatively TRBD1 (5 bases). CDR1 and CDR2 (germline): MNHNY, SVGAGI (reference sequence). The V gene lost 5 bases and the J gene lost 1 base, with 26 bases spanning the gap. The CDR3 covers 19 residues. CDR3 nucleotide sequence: TGTGCCAGCAGTCCCTTTTATGCCCGGGACGGAAAAGAGAACACTGAAGCTTTCTTT. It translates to CASSPFYARDGKENTEAFF.

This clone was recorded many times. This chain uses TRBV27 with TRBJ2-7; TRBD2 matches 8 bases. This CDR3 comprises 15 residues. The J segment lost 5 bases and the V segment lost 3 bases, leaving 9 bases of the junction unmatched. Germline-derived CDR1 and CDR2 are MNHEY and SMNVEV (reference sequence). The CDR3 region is CASSLGVAGYHEQYF. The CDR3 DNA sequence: TGTGCCAGCAGTTTGGGGGTAGCGGGATACCACGAGCAGTACTTC.

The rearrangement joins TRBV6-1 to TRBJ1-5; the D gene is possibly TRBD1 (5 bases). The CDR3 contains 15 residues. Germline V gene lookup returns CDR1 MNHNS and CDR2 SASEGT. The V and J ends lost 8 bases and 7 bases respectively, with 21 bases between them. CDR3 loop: CASLGLRGRGQPQHF. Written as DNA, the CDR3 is TGTGCCAGCCTCGGACTGAGGGGCCGGGGGCAGCCCCAGCATTTT.

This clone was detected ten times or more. The CDR3 region is CASSFEAGGPRETQYF. As DNA, the CDR3 is TGTGCCAGCAGCTTCGAGGCGGGAGGGCCCAGGGAGACCCAGTACTTC. The chain is built from TRBV11-1 and TRBJ2-5, with TRBD2 identical over 9 bases. V was pared by 3 bases and J by 5 bases, with 10 bases of the junction left unmatched. Germline lookup yields CDR1 SGHAT and CDR2 FQDESV (reference sequence). CDR3 length: 16 amino acids.

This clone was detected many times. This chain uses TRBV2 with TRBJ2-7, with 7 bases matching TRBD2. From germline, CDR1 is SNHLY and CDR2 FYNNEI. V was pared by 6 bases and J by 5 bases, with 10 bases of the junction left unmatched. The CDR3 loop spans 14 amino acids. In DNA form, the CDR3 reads TGTGCCAGCAGACTCAGCGGGACCTCTAACGAGCAGTACTTC. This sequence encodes CASRLSGTSNEQYF.

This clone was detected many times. The CDR3 region has the DNA TGTGCCAGCAGTTACCTACACAGCACAGATACGCAGTATTTT. Encoded protein: CASSYLHSTDTQYF. This chain links TRBV6-2 or TRBV6-3 with TRBJ2-3, with D uncertain. V lost 2 bases and J lost 0, with 6 bases in between. The V gene's germline CDR1 is MNHEY and CDR2 SVGEGT. The CDR3 is 14 residues long.

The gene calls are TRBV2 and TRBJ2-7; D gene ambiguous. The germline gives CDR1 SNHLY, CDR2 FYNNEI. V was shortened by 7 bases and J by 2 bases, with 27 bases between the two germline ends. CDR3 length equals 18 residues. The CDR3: CASTKVPVAVGTTYEQYF. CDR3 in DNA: TGTGCCAGCACAAAGGTCCCGGTCGCGGTAGGTACAACCTACGAGCAGTACTTC.

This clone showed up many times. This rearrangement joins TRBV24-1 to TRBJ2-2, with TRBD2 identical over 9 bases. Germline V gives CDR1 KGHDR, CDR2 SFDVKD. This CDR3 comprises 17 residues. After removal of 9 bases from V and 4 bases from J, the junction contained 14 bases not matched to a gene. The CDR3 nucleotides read TGTGCCACCGGCGATACTAGCGGGCGAGAACCCACCGGGGAGCTGTTTTTT. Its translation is CATGDTSGREPTGELFF.

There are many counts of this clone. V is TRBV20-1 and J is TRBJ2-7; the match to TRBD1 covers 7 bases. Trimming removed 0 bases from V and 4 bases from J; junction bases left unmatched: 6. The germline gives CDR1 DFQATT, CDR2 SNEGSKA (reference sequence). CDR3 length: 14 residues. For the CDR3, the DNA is TGCAGTGCTAGAGATCGACAGGGCTTGTACGAGCAGTACTTC. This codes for CSARDRQGLYEQYF.